What follows are 12 T cell receptor beta chains derived from one specimen sequenced in a study of T cell repertoires in ileal Crohn's disease. Noted time point: proximal margin of the surgical specimen (macroscopically non-inflamed). The table came from immunoSEQ multiplex PCR; TCRdb's copy has only in-frame clones and leaves some out. The sample lists some 5,000 clones; around 86% were seen once. Input material: ileal tissue. These receptors came from an adult with Crohn's disease.

The genes are TRBV11-2 and TRBJ2-7; D not resolved. CDR1 and CDR2 from the germline V gene are SGHAT and FQNNGV. Trimming took off 0 bases at V and 3 bases at J, with 12 bases between the two ends. The CDR3 totals 15 residues. The CDR3 region is CASSLDWSTSYEQYF. The CDR3 bases are TGTGCCAGCAGCTTAGATTGGTCCACCAGCTACGAGCAGTACTTC.

The chain uses TRBV19 and TRBJ1-2; unclear D gene. Trimming took 5 bases from V and 2 from J, leaving 9 bases between them. Germline CDR1 LNHDA, CDR2 SQIVND (reference sequence). The CDR3 length is 13 residues. In DNA, the CDR3 is TGTGCCAGTAGTCTACTTACGAACTATGGCTACACCTTC. Amino acid sequence: CASSLLTNYGYTF.

As DNA, the CDR3 is TGTGCCAGCAGTTACACCGGGGACAATGAGCAGTTCTTC. It translates to CASSYTGDNEQFF. The V gene is TRBV6-5, the J gene TRBJ2-1, with D possibly TRBD2 on 5 matching bases. Germline CDR1 reads MNHEY; CDR2 reads SVGAGI. The CDR3 runs 13 residues. Trimming stripped 2 bases from V and 5 bases from J, with 7 bases between.

The V gene is TRBV14, the J gene TRBJ2-7, with D possibly TRBD1 on 7 matching bases. V lost 1 base, J lost 2 bases, and 27 bases lay in between. This CDR3 is 20 amino acids long. Germline V gene lookup returns CDR1 SGHDN and CDR2 FVKESK. CDR3 protein: CASSQVTRFTQGMSPYEQYF. DNA of the CDR3: TGTGCCAGCAGCCAAGTGACTAGGTTCACACAGGGGATGTCCCCCTACGAGCAGTACTTC.

The chain has TRBV7-9 and TRBJ2-3; maybe TRBD2 (7 bases). V was clipped by 6 bases and J by 0 bases, with 22 bases between them. Germline lookup yields CDR1 SEHNR and CDR2 FQNEAQ (reference sequence). This CDR3 spans 18 amino acids. This chain's CDR3 is CASSPFGGGRYSTDTQYF. The CDR3 DNA sequence: TGTGCCAGCAGTCCTTTTGGGGGCGGGAGATACAGCACAGATACGCAGTATTTT. Full variable domain (missing parts from reference TRBV7-9 and TRBJ2-3): DTGVSQNPRHKITKRGQNVTFRCDPISEHNRLYWYRQTLGQGPEFLTYFQNEAQLEKSRLLSDRFSAERPKGSFSTLEIQRTEQGDSAMYLCASSPFGGGRYSTDTQYFGPGTRLTVL.

The gene calls are TRBV21-1 and TRBJ2-1; the DNA was not used to check the table's D call, TRBD2. TRBV21-1 represents a pseudogene. This CDR3 has 17 residues. The CDR3 here is CASKGWWRTSAYNEQFF. The CDR3 nucleotides read TGTGCCAGCAAGGGCTGGTGGAGGACTAGCGCGTACAATGAGCAGTTCTTC.

This rearrangement joins TRBV7-2 to TRBJ1-1, with 7 bases fitting TRBD1. Losses at the gene ends were 2 bases for V and 1 base for J; bases not matched to a gene: 7. There are 16 residues in the CDR3. In germline, CDR1 is SGHTA, CDR2 FQGNSA. CDR3 bases: TGTGCCAGCAGCTTAAAACAGGGGCCGAAGAACACTGAAGCTTTCTTT. Amino acid sequence: CASSLKQGPKNTEAFF.

The genes are TRBV5-1 and TRBJ2-5; 7 positions match TRBD2. J was trimmed by 9 bases and V by 3 bases; bases with no gene match: 17. The CDR3 has 16 residues. Germline V gene sequence: CDR1 SGHRS, CDR2 YFSETQ. The CDR3 coding sequence is TGCGCCAGCAGCTGGTCCGGTGGGAGGGGTGACGGGCCCCAGTACTTC. Its translation is CASSWSGGRGDGPQYF.

The gene calls are TRBV30 and TRBJ2-6; possibly TRBD2 for D (6 bases). Per the germline V gene, CDR1 is GTSNPN and CDR2 is SVGIG (reference sequence). This CDR3 region has 17 residues. Trimming removed 3 bases at V and 3 bases at J, with 18 bases between. CDR3 nucleotides: TGTGCCTGGAGAAGGGGTGCGGGAATCGGTGGGGCCAACGTCCTGACTTTC. It yields the protein CAWRRGAGIGGANVLTF.

The rearrangement uses TRBV19 and TRBJ1-2; D is ambiguous. Germline CDR1 reads LNHDA; CDR2 reads SQIVND (reference sequence). CDR3 length: 13 amino acids. V was trimmed by 3 bases and J by 4 bases, leaving 9 bases between them. The chain's CDR3 is CASSMKGSYGYTF. The DNA of the CDR3 is TGTGCCAGTAGTATGAAGGGTAGCTATGGCTACACCTTC.

The chain joins TRBV6-5 to TRBJ2-1; 13 positions match TRBD2. The germline CDR1 and CDR2 sequences are MNHEY and SVGAGI. Trimming removed 9 bases from V and 6 bases from J; junction bases left unmatched: 2. The CDR3 has 13 residues. The CDR3 DNA follows: TGTGCCAGTGGACTAGCGGGAGTCAATGAGCAGTTCTTC. It specifies CASGLAGVNEQFF.

The genes are TRBV28 and TRBJ1-3; no clear D. The CDR3 is 14 residues long. Trimming took off 2 bases at V and 4 bases at J, with 9 bases between the two ends. CDR1 is MDHEN, CDR2 SYDVKM, per germline. The CDR3 reads CASSLTTFGNTIYF. As DNA, the CDR3 is TGTGCCAGCAGTTTAACTACTTTCGGAAACACCATATATTTT.